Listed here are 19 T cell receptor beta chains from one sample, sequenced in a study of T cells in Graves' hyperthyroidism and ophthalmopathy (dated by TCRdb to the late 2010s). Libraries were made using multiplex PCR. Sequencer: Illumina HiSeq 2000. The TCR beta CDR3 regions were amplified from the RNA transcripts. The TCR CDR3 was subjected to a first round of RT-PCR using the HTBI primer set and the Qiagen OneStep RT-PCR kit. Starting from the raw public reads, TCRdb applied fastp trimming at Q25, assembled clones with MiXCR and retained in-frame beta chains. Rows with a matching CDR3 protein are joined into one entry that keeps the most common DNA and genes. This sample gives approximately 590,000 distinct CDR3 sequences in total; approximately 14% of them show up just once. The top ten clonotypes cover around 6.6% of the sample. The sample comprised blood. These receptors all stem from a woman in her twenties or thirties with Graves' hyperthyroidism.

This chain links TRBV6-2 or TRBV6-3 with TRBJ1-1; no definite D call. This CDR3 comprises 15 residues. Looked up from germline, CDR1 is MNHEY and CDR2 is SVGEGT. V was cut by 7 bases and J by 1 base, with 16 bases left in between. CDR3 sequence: CASTTRGSGNTEAFF. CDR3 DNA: TGTGCCAGCACCACTCGGGGTTCAGGGAACACTGAAGCTTTCTTT.

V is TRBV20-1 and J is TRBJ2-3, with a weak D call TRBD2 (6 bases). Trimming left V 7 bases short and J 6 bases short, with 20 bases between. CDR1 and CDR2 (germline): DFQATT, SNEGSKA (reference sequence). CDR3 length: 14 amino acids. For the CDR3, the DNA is TGCAGTGGACTTCGAGCGGGTGTCTTCGATACGCAGTATTTT. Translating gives CSGLRAGVFDTQYF.

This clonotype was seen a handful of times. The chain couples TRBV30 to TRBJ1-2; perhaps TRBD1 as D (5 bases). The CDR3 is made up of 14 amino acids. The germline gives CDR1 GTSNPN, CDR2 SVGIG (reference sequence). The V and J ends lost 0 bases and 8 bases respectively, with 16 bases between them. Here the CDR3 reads CAWSVLRAGSGYTF. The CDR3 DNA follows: TGTGCCTGGAGTGTACTCAGGGCGGGGAGCGGCTACACCTTC.

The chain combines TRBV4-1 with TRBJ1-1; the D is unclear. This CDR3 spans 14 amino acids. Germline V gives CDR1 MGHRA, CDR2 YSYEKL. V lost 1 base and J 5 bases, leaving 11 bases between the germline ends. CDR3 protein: CASSQGVIWTEAFF. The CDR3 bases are TGCGCCAGCAGCCAAGGGGTGATTTGGACTGAAGCTTTCTTT.

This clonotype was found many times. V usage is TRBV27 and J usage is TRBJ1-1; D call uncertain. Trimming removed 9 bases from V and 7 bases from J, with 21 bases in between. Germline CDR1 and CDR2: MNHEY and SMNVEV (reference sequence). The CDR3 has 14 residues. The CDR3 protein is CARAGPPRSIEAFF. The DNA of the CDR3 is TGTGCCAGAGCGGGCCCCCCCAGGTCCATTGAAGCTTTCTTT.

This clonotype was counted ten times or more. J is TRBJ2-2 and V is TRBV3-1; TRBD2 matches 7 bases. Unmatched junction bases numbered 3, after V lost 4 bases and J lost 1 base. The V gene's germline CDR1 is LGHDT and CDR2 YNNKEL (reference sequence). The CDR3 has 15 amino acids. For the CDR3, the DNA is TGTGCCAGCAGCCCAGGACTAGAGAACACCGGGGAGCTGTTTTTT. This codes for CASSPGLENTGELFF.

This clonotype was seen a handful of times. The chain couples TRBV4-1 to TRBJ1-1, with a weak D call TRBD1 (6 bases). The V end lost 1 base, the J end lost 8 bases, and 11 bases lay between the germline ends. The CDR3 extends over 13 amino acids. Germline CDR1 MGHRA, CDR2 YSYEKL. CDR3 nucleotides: TGCGCCAGCAGCCAAGTCAACAGGGACGAAGCTTTCTTT. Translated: CASSQVNRDEAFF.

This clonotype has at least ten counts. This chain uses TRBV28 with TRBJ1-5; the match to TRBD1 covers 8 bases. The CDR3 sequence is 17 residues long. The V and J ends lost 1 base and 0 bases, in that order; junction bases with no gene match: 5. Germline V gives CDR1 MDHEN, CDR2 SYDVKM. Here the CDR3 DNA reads TGTGCCAGCAGTTTATTGACAGGGGTGTATAGCAATCAGCCCCAGCATTTT. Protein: CASSLLTGVYSNQPQHF.

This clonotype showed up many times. In DNA, the CDR3 is TGCGCCAGCAGTGGTAGCACCGGGGAGCTGTTTTTT. This codes for CASSGSTGELFF. The chain carries TRBV5-1 and TRBJ2-2, with D uncertain. V was trimmed by 5 bases and J by 4 bases, leaving 6 bases between them. The germline CDR1 and CDR2 sequences are SGHRS and YFSETQ. The CDR3 is 12 residues long.

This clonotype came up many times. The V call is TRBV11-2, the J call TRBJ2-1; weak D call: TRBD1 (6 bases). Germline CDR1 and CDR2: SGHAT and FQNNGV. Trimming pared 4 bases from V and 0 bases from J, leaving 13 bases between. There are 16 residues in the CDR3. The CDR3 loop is CASSSGQYASYNEQFF. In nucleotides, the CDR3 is TGTGCCAGCAGCTCTGGACAGTATGCCTCCTACAATGAGCAGTTCTTC. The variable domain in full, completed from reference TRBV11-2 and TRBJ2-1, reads EAGVAQSPRYKIIEKRQSVAFWCNPISGHATLYWYQQILGQGPKLLIQFQNNGVVDDSQLPKDRFSAERLKGVDSTLKIQPAKLEDSAVYLCASSSGQYASYNEQFFGPGTRLTVL.

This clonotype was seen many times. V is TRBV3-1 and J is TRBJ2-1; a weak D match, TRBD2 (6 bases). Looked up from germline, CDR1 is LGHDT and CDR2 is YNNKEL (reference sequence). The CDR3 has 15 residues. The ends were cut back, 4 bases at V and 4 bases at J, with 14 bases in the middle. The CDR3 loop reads CASSRRDSQYNEQFF. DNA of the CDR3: TGTGCCAGCAGCCGCCGGGACTCACAATACAATGAGCAGTTCTTC.

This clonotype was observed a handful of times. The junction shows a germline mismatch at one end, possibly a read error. As DNA, the CDR3 is TGTGCCAGCAGCCCCACGACAGGGTCTGAGGCCAACGTCCTGACTTTC. It encodes CASSPTTGSEANVLTF. This chain links TRBV7-3 with TRBJ2-6; 7 nucleotides match TRBD1. This CDR3 region has 16 residues. Germline V CDR1 and CDR2: SGHTA, FQGTGA.

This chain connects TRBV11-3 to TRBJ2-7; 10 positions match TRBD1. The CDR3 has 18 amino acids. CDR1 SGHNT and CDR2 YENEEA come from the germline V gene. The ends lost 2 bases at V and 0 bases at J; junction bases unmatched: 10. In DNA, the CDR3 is TGTGCCAGCAGCTTATCCTGGGGCGGGACAGGGGCCTCCTACGAGCAGTACTTC. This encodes CASSLSWGGTGASYEQYF.

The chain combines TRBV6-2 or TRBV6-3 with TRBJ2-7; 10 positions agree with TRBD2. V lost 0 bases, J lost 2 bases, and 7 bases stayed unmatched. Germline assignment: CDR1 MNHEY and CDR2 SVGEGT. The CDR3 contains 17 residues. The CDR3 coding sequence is TGTGCCAGCAGTTACTCGATAAGCGGGAGGGCCACCTACGAGCAGTACTTC. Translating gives CASSYSISGRATYEQYF.

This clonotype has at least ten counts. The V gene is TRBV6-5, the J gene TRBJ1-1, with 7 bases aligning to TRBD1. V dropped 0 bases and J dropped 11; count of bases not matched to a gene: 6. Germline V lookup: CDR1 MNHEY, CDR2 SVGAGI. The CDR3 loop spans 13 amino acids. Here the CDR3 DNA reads TGTGCCAGCAGTTACTCGAGCGCAGGGGGGGCTTTCTTT. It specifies CASSYSSAGGAFF.

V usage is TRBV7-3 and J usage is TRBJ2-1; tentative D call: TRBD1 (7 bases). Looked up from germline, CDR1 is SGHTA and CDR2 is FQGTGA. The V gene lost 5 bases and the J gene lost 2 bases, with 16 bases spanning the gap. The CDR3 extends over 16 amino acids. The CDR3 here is CASSKSGGTAYNEQFF. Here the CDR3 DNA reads TGTGCCAGCAGCAAGAGTGGGGGGACAGCCTACAATGAGCAGTTCTTC.

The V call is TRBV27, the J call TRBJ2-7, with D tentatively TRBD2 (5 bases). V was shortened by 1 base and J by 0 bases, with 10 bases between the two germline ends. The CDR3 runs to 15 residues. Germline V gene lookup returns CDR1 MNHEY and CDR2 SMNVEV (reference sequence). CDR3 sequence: CASSLFEGSSYEQYF. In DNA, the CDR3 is TGTGCCAGCAGTTTATTCGAGGGTAGCTCCTACGAGCAGTACTTC.

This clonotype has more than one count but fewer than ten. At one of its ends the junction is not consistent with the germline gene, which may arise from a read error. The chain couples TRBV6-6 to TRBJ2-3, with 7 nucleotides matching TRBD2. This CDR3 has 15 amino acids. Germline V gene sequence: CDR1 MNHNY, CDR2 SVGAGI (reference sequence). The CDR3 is CAGSYRDYSDGTQYF. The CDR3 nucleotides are TGTGCCGGCAGTTACCGGGACTACTCCGATGGTACGCAGTATTTT.

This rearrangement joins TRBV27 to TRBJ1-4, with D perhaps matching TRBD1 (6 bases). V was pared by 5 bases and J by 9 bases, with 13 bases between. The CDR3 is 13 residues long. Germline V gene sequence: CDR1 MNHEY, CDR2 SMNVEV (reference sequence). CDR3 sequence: CASSPSGQKKLFF. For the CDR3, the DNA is TGTGCCAGCAGTCCCTCCGGACAGAAAAAACTGTTTTTT.